What follows is one TCR beta chain and its context. These data originate in a study of T cells and Merkel cell carcinoma outcomes. The table came from immunoSEQ multiplex PCR; TCRdb's copy has only in-frame clones and leaves some out. The sample yields about 1,300 clones, approximately 90% seen once. The receptor's source is a human donor with Merkel cell carcinoma. The specimen was tumor tissue from Merkel cell carcinoma.

DNA for the CDR3: TGTGCCAGTAGTCCTCGTAGGACAGGGGACACTGAAGCTTTCTTT. Its protein product is CASSPRRTGDTEAFF. This chain joins TRBV19 and TRBJ1-1; 9 nucleotides line up with TRBD1. CDR3 length: 15 residues. V lost 5 bases and J lost 3; bases outside the gene matches: 7. CDR1 LNHDA and CDR2 SQIVND come from the germline V gene (reference sequence).